The 2 T cell receptor beta chains below all came from one sample that was sequenced in a study of blood T cell repertoires in COVID-19. TCRdb's copy holds only in-frame clones and misses some; the assay was immunoSEQ multiplex PCR. Of 150,000 to 200,000 clones in the sample, around 79% were seen once. The specimen was peripheral blood. The receptors were gathered from a man aged 60 to 69 with active or convalescent COVID-19.

This chain connects TRBV6-6 to TRBJ1-1, with D perhaps matching TRBD1 (5 bases). V lost 2 bases and J lost 10, with 11 bases in between. The CDR3 is made up of 12 amino acids. Germline V gene data show CDR1 as MNHNY and CDR2 as SVGAGI (reference sequence). This CDR3 is CASSYPPGGAFF. CDR3 bases: TGTGCCAGCAGTTACCCCCCGGGGGGAGCTTTCTTT.

The chain carries TRBV2 and TRBJ2-3; TRBD2 agrees at 10 bases. Germline V lookup: CDR1 SNHLY, CDR2 FYNNEI. Germline trimming cut 5 bases from V and 8 bases from J; bases unmatched to any gene: 10. CDR3 size: 15 residues. As DNA, the CDR3 is TGTGCCAGCAGTTTTCTAGCGGGAGTAGAGGGTACGCAGTATTTT. This sequence encodes CASSFLAGVEGTQYF.